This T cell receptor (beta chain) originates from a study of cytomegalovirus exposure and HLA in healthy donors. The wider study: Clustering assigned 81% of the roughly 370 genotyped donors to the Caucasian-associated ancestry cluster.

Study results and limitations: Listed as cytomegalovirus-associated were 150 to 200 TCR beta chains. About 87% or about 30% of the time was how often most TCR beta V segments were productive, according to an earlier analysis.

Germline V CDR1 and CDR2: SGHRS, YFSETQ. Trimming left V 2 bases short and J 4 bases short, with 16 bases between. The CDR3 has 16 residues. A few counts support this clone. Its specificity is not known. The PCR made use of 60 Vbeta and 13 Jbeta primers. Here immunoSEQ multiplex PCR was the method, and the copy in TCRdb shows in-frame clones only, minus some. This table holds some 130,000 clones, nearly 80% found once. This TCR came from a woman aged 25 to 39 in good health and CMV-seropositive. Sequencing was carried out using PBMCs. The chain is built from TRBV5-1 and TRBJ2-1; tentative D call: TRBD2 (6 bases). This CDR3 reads CASSFSTGTEYNEQFF. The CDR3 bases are TGCGCCAGCAGCTTCAGTACCGGGACTGAGTACAATGAGCAGTTCTTC.